The rows below give T cell receptor beta chains drawn from one sample of a study of cytomegalovirus exposure and HLA in healthy donors. Sequencing used immunoSEQ multiplex PCR; TCRdb keeps in-frame clones, though not all of them. The sample holds about 140,000 clones, around 90% seen once. Sample: PBMCs. The source of these receptors is a woman in her thirties or forties in good health and CMV-seronegative. The CDR3 runs from the conserved cysteine through the conserved F or W. The D gene is left open where the match is weak.

TRBV7-9 14 TRBD1 CASSFGQGDYGYTF
TRBV5-1 15 NA CASSLLGSGTDTQYF
TRBV11-2 16 TRBD2 CASSPRTSGSGNEQFF
TRBV2 13 TRBD2 CASIAGFSYEQYF
TRBV5-6 13 TRBD1 CASSPQGEQPQHF
TRBV5-1 17 TRBD1 CASSLAAGQGTGNTIYF
TRBV7-9 16 NA CSSSLNRAGNTDTQYF
TRBV5-1 13 NA CASSLPTTGELFF
TRBV11-3 16 TRBD2 CASSAPTSGRGGEQFF
TRBV19 15 TRBD1 CASKEGASAGNTIYF
TRBV5-1 14 NA CASSPGTNTKGLFF
TRBV7-2 13 NA CASRPQGYNEQFF
TRBV4-2 13 NA CASSPRGLYGYTF
TRBV9 17 TRBD2 CASSPQPTSGREYEQYF
TRBV5-1 15 TRBD1 CASTERTGSGNTIYF
TRBV5-1 13 NA CASSFRAGYGYTF
TRBV11-2 17 TRBD1 CASSLWDRGLTGNTIYF
TRBV2 15 TRBD1 CASGDRGGGGQPQHF
TRBV7-6 18 TRBD2 CASSSSKKSGRSADTQYF
TRBV25-1 15 NA CASSEWDAGEETQYF
TRBV5-6 14 TRBD2 CASSSGLAGYEQFF
TRBV5-6 14 NA CASSVDSSTDTQYF
TRBV2 14 TRBD1 CASRDREASYEQYF
TRBV7-9 16 NA CASITPGLAVTDTQYF
TRBV4-1 13 NA CASSQAGTDTQYF
TRBV2 14 TRBD1 CASRDGTGSTEAFF
TRBV6-1 17 NA CASSEAPGAWGNQPQHF
TRBV30 12 NA CAWSGQFNEQFF
TRBV7-9 16 NA CSSSPRTALPFTEAFF
TRBV6-5 15 NA CASRPGGGQTGPQHF
TRBV7-2 13 NA CASSLPWGETQYF
TRBV27 14 TRBD1 CASRGQGVGTEAFF
TRBV4-1 16 TRBD2 CASSQIVLAGWNEQFF
TRBV7-2 14 TRBD1 CASSRATGGNTIYF
TRBV5-1 14 TRBD2 CASNLAGGSYEQYF
TRBV7-2 13 NA CASSMTSGNIQYF
TRBV27 15 TRBD2 CASSLWGGAGNTQYF
TRBV5-1 14 TRBD1 CASSLGQITDTQYF
TRBV27 13 NA CASSKGHLYGYTF
TRBV11-1 19 TRBD2 CASSLRAGGPVISYNEQFF
TRBV27 14 NA CASSLSTERGEQYF
TRBV11-3 15 TRBD2 CASSYTSGRRNEQFF
TRBV13 16 TRBD2 CASSTRTSGISDTQYF
TRBV5-1 16 TRBD2 CASSRAGLALTYEQYF
TRBV5-1 15 TRBD1 CASSLGGQGTFEAFF
TRBV5-1 13 NA CASSPELDQGQFF
TRBV9 16 TRBD2 CASSVLGTSGVNEQFF
TRBV6-1 13 NA CASRPPNTYEQYF
TRBV6-1 15 NA CASSEYGDSTDTQYF
TRBV5-5 15 TRBD1 CASSPRTGMNTEAFF
TRBV11-3 15 NA CASSLEGQGNTEAFF
TRBV7-9 12 TRBD2 CSSSLTSGMKYF